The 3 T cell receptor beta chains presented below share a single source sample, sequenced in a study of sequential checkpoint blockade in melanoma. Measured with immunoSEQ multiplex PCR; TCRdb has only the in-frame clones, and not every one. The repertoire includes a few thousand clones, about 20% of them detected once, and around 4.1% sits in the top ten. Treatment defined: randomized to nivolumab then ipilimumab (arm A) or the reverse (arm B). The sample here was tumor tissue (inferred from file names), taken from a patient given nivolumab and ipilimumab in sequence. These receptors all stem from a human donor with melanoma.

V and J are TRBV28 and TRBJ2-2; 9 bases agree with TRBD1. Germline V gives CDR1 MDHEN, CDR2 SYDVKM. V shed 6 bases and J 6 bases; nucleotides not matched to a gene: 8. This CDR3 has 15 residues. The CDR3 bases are TGTGCCAGCAGGCCACAGGGGGCGGGAGCCGGGGAGCTGTTTTTT. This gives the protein CASRPQGAGAGELFF.

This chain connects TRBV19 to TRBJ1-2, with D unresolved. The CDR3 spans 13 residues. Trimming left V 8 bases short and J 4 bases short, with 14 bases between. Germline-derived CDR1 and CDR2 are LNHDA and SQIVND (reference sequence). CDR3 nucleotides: TGTGCCAGTGCGTGGCGGGGAGTCTATGGCTACACCTTC. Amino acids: CASAWRGVYGYTF.

The CDR3 DNA sequence: TGTGCCAGTAGTCTATGGACTAAAGGGGAGTATGAGCAGTTCTTC. It is translated as CASSLWTKGEYEQFF. The chain uses TRBV19 and TRBJ2-1, with D possibly TRBD2 on 6 matching bases. The CDR3 runs to 15 residues. Trimming stripped 5 bases from V and 8 bases from J, with 19 bases between. Germline CDR1 LNHDA, CDR2 SQIVND (reference sequence).